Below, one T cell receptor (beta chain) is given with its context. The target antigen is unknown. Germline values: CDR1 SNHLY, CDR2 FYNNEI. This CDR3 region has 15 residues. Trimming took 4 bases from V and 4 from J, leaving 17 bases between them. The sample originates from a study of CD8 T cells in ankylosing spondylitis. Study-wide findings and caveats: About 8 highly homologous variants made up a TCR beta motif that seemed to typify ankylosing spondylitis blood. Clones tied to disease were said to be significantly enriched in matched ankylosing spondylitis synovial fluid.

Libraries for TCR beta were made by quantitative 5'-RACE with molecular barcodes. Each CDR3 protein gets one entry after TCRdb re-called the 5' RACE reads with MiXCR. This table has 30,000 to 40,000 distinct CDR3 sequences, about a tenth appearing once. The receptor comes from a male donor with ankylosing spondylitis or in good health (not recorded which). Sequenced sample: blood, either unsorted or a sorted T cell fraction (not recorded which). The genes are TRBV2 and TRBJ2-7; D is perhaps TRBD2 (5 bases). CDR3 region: CASSGSSQAKYEQYF. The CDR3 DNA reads TGTGCCAGCAGTGGATCTAGCCAGGCTAAGTACGAGCAGTACTTC.